These T cell receptor beta chains were read from a single sample in a study of shared clonotypes between healthy human individuals. The repertoire was sequenced with immunoSEQ multiplex PCR; TCRdb's copy has only in-frame clones and lacks some. The sample holds about 710,000 clones, roughly 72% seen once. The sample comprised memory CD4+ T cells sorted from blood. Receptors were obtained from a woman under 40 in good health. Each CDR3 is given with its conserved first and last residue. Fields, in order: J gene, CDR3 length, D gene, clone size, V gene, CDR3 protein, CDR3 DNA. A D gene is named only where the DNA matches it firmly. The size of a clone is reported for some rows only, either as once, few or many, or as a class for expanded clones.

TRBJ1-3,12,.,medium-sized,TRBV11-2,CASSLGGNTIYF,TGTGCCAGCAGCTTAGGTGGAAACACCATATATTTT
TRBJ2-1,14,.,.,TRBV2,CASSEVRDYNEQFF,TGTGCCAGCAGTGAAGTAAGGGACTACAATGAGCAGTTCTTC
TRBJ1-5,14,.,.,TRBV6-5,CASSRDFFAQPQHF,TGTGCCAGCAGTCGGGACTTCTTCGCTCAGCCCCAGCATTTT
TRBJ2-3,11,.,.,TRBV29-1,CSVDASHTQYF,TGCAGCGTTGACGCGTCGCATACGCAGTATTTT
TRBJ2-7,15,.,.,TRBV2,CASRGLLWQDYEQYF,TGTGCCAGCAGGGGCCTGTTGTGGCAAGATTACGAGCAGTACTTC
TRBJ1-1,13,.,few,TRBV7-9,CASSQRGDTEAFF,TGTGCCAGCAGCCAAAGGGGGGACACTGAAGCTTTCTTT
TRBJ2-2,15,.,.,TRBV5-1,CASCPNPRGAGELFF,TGCGCCAGCTGCCCGAATCCCCGTGGGGCCGGGGAGCTGTTTTTT
TRBJ2-1,19,TRBD2,.,TRBV7-8,CASSLVGGSGSVSYNEQFF,TGTGCCAGCAGCTTAGTAGGCGGGAGCGGGAGCGTCTCATACAATGAGCAGTTCTTC
TRBJ2-7,13,TRBD2,.,TRBV28,CASALAGLYEQYF,TGTGCCAGTGCACTAGCGGGATTGTACGAGCAGTACTTC
TRBJ1-2,12,.,.,TRBV28,CATGEGTKGYTF,TGTGCCACCGGCGAGGGGACTAAGGGCTACACCTTC
TRBJ2-5,15,.,.,TRBV6-1,CASSEVGLWVISQYF,TGTGCCAGCAGTGAAGTTGGACTGTGGGTCATCTCCCAGTACTTC
TRBJ1-2,16,.,.,TRBV11-2,CASSPEQGPTNYGYTF,TGTGCCAGCAGCCCGGAACAGGGCCCAACTAACTATGGCTACACCTTC
TRBJ2-1,17,.,.,TRBV5-8,CASSLGQGRLGVNEQFF,TGTGCCAGCAGCTTGGGGCAAGGTCGATTGGGGGTGAATGAGCAGTTCTTC
TRBJ1-3,16,TRBD1,.,TRBV9,CASSVTGANSGNTIYF,TGTGCCAGCAGCGTAACAGGGGCCAACTCTGGAAACACCATATATTTT